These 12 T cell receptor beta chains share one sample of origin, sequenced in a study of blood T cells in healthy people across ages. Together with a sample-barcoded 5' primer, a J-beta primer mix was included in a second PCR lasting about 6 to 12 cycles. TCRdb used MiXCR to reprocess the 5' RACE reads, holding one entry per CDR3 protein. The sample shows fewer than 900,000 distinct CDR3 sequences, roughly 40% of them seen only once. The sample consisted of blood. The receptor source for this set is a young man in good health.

CDR3 in DNA: TGTGCCAGCAGTAGGTCGGGGGCGATCTACAATGAGCAGTTCTTC. Translating it yields CASSRSGAIYNEQFF. The chain has TRBV27 and TRBJ2-1; D is tentatively TRBD1 or TRBD2 (6 bases each). Trimming took 5 bases from V and 3 from J, leaving 14 bases between them. CDR3 length: 15 amino acids. CDR1 MNHEY and CDR2 SMNVEV come from the germline V gene (reference sequence).

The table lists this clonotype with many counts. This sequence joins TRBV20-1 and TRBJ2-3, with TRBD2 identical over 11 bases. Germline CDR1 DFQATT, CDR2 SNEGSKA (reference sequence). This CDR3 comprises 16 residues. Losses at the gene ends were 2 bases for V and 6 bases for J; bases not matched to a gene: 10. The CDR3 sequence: CSARFGSGGASDTQYF. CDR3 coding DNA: TGCAGTGCTAGATTCGGTAGCGGGGGGGCCTCTGATACGCAGTATTTT.

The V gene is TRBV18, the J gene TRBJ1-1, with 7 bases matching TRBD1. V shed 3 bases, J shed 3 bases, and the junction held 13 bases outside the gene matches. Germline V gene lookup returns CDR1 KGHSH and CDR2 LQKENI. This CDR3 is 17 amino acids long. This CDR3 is CASSPSPTGQTYTEAFF. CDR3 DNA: TGTGCCAGCTCACCTAGTCCAACGGGACAGACATACACTGAAGCTTTCTTT.

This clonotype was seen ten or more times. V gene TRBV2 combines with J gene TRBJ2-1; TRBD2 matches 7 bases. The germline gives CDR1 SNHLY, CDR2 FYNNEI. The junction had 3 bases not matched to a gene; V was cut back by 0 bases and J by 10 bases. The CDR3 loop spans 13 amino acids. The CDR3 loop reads CASSEALAEEQFF. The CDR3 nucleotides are TGTGCCAGCAGTGAAGCGCTAGCGGAGGAGCAGTTCTTC.

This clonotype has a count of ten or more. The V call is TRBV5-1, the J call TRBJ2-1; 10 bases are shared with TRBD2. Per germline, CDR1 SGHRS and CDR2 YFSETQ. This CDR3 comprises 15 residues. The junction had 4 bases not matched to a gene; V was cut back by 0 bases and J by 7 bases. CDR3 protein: CASSLDGTSENEQFF. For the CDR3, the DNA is TGCGCCAGCAGCTTGGACGGGACTAGCGAGAATGAGCAGTTCTTC.

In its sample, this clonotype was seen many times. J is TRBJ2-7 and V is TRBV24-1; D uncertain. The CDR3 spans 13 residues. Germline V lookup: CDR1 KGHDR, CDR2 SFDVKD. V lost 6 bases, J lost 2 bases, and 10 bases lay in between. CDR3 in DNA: TGTGCCACCAGTCCGGTAGGAGCCTACGAGCAGTACTTC. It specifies CATSPVGAYEQYF.

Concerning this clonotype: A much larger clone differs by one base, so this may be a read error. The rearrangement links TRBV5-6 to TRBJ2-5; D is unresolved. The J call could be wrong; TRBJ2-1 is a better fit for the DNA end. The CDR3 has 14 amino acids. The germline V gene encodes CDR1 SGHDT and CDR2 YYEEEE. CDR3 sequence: CASSSFSLQETQFF. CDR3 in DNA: TGTGCCAGCAGCTCTTTCAGCCTCCAAGAGACCCAGTTCTTC.

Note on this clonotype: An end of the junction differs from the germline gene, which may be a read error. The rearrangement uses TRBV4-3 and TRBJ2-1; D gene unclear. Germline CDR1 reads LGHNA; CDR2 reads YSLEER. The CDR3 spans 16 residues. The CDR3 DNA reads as TGCGCCAGCAGCCAAGATCCTAAAGGGTCCTACAATGAGCAGTTTTTC. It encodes CASSQDPKGSYNEQFF.

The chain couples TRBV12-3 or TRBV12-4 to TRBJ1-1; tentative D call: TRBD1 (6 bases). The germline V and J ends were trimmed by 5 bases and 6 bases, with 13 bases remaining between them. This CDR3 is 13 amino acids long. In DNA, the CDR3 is TGTGCCAGCAGTGTTGAGGGGGACGCTGAAGCTTTCTTT. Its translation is CASSVEGDAEAFF.

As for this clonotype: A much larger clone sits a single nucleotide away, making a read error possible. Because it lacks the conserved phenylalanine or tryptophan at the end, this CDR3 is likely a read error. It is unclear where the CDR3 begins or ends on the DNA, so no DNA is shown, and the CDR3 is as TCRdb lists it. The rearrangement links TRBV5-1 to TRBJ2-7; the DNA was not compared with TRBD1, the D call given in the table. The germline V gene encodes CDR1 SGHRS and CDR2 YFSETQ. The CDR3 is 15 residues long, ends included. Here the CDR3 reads CASSFVSSGDQGLYL.

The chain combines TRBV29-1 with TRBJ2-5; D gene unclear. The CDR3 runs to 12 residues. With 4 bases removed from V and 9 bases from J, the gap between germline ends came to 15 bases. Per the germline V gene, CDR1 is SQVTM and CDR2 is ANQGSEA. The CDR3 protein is CSVVSPPTAQYF. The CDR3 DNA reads TGCAGCGTTGTTTCCCCCCCGACGGCCCAGTACTTC.

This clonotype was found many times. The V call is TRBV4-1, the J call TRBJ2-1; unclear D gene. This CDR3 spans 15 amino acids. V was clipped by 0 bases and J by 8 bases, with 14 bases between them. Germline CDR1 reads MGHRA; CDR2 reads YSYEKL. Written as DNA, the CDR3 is TGCGCCAGCAGCCAAGACAGTGCAGGAGCGTATGAGCAGTTCTTC. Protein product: CASSQDSAGAYEQFF.